This entry features one T cell receptor (beta chain) sequence. Assay: immunoSEQ multiplex PCR; the TCRdb copy retains only in-frame clones and omits some. The sample shows 80,000 to 85,000 clones, almost 90% of them seen only once. The sample belongs to a study of blood T cell repertoires in COVID-19. CDR3 length: 15 residues. Trimming took 2 bases from V and 3 from J, leaving 13 bases between them. Germline-derived CDR1 and CDR2 are SNHLY and FYNNEI. This sequence joins TRBV2 and TRBJ2-5; D is unclear. Sequencing was carried out using peripheral blood. This receptor was taken from a woman older than 75 with acute or convalescent COVID-19. The CDR3: CASSERRHNEETQYF. The CDR3 region has the DNA TGTGCCAGCAGTGAACGCCGACACAATGAAGAGACCCAGTACTTC. The full variable domain, rest sourced from reference TRBV2 and TRBJ2-5, is EPEVTQTPSHQVTQMGQEVILRCVPISNHLYFYWYRQILGQKVEFLVSFYNNEISEKSEIFDDQFSVERPDGSNFTLKIRSTKLEDSAMYFCASSERRHNEETQYFGPGTRLLVL.